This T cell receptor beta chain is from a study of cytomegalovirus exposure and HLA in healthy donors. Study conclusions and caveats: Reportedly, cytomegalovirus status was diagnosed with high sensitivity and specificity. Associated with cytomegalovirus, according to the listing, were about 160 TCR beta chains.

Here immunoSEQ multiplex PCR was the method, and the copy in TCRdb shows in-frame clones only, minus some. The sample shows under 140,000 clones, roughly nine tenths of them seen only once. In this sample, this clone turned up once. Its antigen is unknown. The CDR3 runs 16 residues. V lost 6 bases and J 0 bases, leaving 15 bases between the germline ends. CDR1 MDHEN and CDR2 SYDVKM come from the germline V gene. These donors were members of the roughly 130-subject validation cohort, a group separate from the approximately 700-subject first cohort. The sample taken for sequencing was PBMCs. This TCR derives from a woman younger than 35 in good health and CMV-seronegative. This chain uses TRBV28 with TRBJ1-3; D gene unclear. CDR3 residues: CASSSPYEDSGNTIYF. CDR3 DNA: TGTGCCAGCAGCTCTCCCTATGAGGACTCTGGAAACACCATATATTTT.